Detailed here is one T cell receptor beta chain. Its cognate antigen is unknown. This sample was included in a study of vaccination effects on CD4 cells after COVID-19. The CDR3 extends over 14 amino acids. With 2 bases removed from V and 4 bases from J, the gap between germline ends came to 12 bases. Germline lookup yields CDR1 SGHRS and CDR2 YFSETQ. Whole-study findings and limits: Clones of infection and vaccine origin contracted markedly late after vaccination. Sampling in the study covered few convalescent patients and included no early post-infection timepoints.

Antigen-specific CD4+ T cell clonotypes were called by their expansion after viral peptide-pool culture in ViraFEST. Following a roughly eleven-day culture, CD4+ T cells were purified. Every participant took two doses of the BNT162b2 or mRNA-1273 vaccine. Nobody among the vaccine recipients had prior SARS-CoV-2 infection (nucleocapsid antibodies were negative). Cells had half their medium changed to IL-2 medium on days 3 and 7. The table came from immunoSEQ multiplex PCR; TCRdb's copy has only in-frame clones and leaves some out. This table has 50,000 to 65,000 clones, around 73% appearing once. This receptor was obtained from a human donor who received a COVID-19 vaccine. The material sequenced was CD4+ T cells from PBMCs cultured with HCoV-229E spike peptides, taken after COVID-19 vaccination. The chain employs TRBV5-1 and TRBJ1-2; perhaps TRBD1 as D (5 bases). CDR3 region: CASSFQGPTYGYTF. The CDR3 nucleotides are TGCGCCAGCAGCTTCCAGGGACCGACCTATGGCTACACCTTC.